This T cell receptor beta chain was retrieved from a study of cytomegalovirus exposure and HLA in healthy donors. Overall study context: According to later analysis, the same platform produced the 90 to 150 validation and around 730 first-cohort repertoires.

In germline, CDR1 is SNHLY, CDR2 FYNNEI. Trimming cost V 4 bases and J 7 bases; bases outside gene matches: 6. The CDR3 consists of 14 residues. General study findings and limits: A later analysis found first-cohort TCR clusters tended to co-occur in the approximately 120 validation repertoires.

Using immunoSEQ multiplex PCR, the repertoire was profiled, and TCRdb retains in-frame clones only, with some absent. The sample consists of 100,000 to 150,000 clones, roughly 83% of them appearing once. Turning to this clone: What it binds is unknown.

Donors were drawn from the approximately 110-subject validation cohort, separate from the approximately 680-subject first cohort. This chain links TRBV2 with TRBJ1-5; 8 bases fit TRBD1. The clonotype was recovered from a man between 18 and 29 years old in good health and CMV-seronegative. Sequencing used PBMCs. CDR3 nucleotide sequence: TGTGCCAGCAGTGCTGCCAGGGGGCGACAGCCCCAGCATTTT. Amino acid sequence: CASSAARGRQPQHF.